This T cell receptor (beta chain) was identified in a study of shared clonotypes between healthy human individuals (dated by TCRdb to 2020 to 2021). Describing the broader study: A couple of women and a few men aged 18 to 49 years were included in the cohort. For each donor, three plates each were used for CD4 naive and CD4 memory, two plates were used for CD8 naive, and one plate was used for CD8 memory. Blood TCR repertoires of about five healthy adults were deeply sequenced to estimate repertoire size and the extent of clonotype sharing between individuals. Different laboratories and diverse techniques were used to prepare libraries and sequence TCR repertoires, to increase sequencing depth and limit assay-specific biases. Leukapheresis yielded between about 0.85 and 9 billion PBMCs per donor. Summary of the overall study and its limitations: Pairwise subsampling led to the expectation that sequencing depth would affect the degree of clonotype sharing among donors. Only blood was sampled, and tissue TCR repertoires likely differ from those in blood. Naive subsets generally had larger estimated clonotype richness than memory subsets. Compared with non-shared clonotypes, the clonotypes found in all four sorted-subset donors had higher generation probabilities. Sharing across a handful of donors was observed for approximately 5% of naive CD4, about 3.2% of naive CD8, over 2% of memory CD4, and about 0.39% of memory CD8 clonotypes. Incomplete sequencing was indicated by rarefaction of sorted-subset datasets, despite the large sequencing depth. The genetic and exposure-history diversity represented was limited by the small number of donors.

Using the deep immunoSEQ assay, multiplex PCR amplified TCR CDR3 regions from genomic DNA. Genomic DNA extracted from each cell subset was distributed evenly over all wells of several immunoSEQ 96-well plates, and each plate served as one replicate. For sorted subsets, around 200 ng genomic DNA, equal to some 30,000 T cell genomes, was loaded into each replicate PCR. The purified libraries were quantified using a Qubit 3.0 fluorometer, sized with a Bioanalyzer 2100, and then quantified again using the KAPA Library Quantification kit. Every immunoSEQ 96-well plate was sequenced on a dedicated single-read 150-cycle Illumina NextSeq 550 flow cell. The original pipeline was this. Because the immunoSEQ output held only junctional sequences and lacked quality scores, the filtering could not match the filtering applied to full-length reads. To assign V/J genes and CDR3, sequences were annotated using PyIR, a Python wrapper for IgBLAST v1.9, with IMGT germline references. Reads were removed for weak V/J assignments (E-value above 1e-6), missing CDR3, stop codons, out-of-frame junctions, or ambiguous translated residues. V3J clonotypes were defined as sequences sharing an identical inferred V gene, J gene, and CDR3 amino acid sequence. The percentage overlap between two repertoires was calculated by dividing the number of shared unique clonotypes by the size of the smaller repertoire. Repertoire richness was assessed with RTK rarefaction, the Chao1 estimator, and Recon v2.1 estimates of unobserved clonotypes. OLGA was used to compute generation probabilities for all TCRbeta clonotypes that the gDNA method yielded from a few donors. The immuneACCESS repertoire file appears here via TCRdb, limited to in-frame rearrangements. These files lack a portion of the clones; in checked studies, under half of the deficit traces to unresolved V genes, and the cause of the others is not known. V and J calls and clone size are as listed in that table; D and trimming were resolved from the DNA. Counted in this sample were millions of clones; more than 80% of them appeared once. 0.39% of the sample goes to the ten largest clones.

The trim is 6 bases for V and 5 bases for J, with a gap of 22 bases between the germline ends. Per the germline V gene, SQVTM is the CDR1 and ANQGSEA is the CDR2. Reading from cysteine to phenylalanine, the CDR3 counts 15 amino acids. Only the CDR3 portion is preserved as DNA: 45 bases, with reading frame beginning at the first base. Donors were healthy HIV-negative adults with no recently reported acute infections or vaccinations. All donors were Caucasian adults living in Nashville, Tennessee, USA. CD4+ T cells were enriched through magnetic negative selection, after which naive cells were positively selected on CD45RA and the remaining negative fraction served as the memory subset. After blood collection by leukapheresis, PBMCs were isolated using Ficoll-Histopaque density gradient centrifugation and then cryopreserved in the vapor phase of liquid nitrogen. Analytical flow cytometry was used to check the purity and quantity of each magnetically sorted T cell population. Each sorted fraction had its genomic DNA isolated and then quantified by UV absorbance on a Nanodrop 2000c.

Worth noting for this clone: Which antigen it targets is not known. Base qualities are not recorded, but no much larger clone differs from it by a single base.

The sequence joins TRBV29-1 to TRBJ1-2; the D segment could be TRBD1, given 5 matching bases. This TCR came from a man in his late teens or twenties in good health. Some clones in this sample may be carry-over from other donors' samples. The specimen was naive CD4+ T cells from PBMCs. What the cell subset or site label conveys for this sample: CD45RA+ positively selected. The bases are TGCAGCGTCTCTATCTCCGGGACGGGGGGATATGGCTACACCTTC. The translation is CSVSISGTGGYGYTF.